The 8 T cell receptor beta chains below were found in one sample sequenced in a study of OX40 agonist ivuxolimab in advanced cancers. Repertoires were generated with immunoSEQ multiplex PCR, while TCRdb's copy carries only in-frame clones and drops some. The top ten clones hold around 0.5% of a sample with tens of thousands of clones, 86% of them seen once. This sample comprised CD4+ or CD8+ T cells sorted from blood, obtained in a trial of the OX40 agonist ivuxolimab. These receptors originate from an adult with an advanced solid tumor such as melanoma, head and neck, liver or kidney cancer.

The chain recombines TRBV10-1 with TRBJ1-1; 7 positions match TRBD1. Losses at the gene ends were 6 bases for V and 4 bases for J; bases not matched to a gene: 5. CDR3 size: 13 residues. Germline-derived CDR1 and CDR2 are WNHNN and SYGVQD (reference sequence). The CDR3 region has the DNA TGCGCCAGCAGCCGACAGGGAAGCACTGAAGCTTTCTTT. It yields the protein CASSRQGSTEAFF.

V gene TRBV5-6 combines with J gene TRBJ1-5, with a weak D call TRBD1 (6 bases). Trimming pared 0 bases from V and 1 base from J, leaving 17 bases between. The CDR3 has 18 residues. Per the germline V gene, CDR1 is SGHDT and CDR2 is YYEEEE. This chain's CDR3 is CASSLGGLQGWSNQPQHF. CDR3 in DNA: TGTGCCAGCAGCTTGGGTGGTCTACAGGGTTGGAGCAATCAGCCCCAGCATTTT.

The J gene is TRBJ1-2, the V gene TRBV5-1; D is undetermined. This CDR3 has 14 amino acids. The V gene lost 4 bases and the J gene lost 2 bases, with 12 bases spanning the gap. The V gene's germline CDR1 is SGHRS and CDR2 YFSETQ. In nucleotides, the CDR3 is TGCGCCAGCAGCAGCTTCGACACGAACTATGGCTACACCTTC. Protein: CASSSFDTNYGYTF.

The chain links TRBV13 to TRBJ2-1, with unresolved D. Trimming took off 8 bases at V and 9 bases at J, with 17 bases between the two ends. Germline V lookup: CDR1 PRHDT, CDR2 FYEKMQ (reference sequence). The CDR3 spans 13 residues. The DNA of the CDR3 is TGTGCCAGCGGTCGGACGGGCGCGGTTGAGCAGTTCTTC. It is translated as CASGRTGAVEQFF.

The chain uses TRBV19 and TRBJ1-1, with D possibly TRBD1 on 6 matching bases. The germline V and J ends were trimmed by 3 bases and 4 bases, with 18 bases remaining between them. This CDR3 contains 16 residues. Germline V CDR1 and CDR2: LNHDA, SQIVND (reference sequence). In DNA, the CDR3 is TGTGCCAGTAGTATCTCAAGCCACAGGGTTGGCACTGAAGCTTTCTTT. Translated: CASSISSHRVGTEAFF.

The gene calls are TRBV29-1 and TRBJ2-7, with D possibly being TRBD2 (5 bases). CDR3 length equals 11 residues. The V end was cut by 3 bases, the J end by 7 bases, with 10 bases between. From germline, CDR1 is SQVTM and CDR2 ANQGSEA. The CDR3, as DNA: TGCAGCGTTGATTCCGGGGTTGAGCAGTACTTC. Translating gives CSVDSGVEQYF.

The chain carries TRBV4-2 and TRBJ2-5; 10 nucleotides line up with TRBD2. Germline V gives CDR1 LGHNA, CDR2 YNFKEQ. There are 17 residues in the CDR3. J was trimmed by 5 bases and V by 4 bases; bases with no gene match: 13. CDR3 loop: CASSPGGPLAGVETQYF. CDR3 nucleotides: TGTGCCAGCAGCCCGGGGGGCCCGCTAGCGGGGGTGGAGACCCAGTACTTC.

V usage is TRBV7-2 and J usage is TRBJ1-2, with D perhaps TRBD1 (5 bases). This CDR3 has 13 amino acids. The germline gives CDR1 SGHTA, CDR2 FQGNSA. V lost 5 bases to trimming and J lost 4 bases, with 11 bases between them. This CDR3 is CASSPGQVYGYTF. The CDR3, as DNA: TGTGCCAGCAGCCCGGGGCAGGTCTATGGCTACACCTTC.